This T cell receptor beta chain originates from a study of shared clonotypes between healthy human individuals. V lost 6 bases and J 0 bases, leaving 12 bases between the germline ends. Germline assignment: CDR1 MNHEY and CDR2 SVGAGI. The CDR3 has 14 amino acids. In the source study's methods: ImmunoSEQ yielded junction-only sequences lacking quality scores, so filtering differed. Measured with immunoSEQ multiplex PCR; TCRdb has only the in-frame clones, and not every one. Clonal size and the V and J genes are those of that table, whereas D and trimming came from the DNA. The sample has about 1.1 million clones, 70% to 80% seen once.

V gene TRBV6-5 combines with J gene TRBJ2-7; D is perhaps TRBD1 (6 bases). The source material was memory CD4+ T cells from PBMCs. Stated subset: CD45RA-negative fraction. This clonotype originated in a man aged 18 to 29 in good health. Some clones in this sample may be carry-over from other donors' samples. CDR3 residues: CASRRDTSSYEQYF. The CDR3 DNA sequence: TGTGCCAGCAGGAGGGACACGAGCTCCTACGAGCAGTACTTC.